This T cell receptor beta chain was identified during a study of control samples from healthy donors and cancer patients. The CDR3 length is 16 residues. Germline values: CDR1 LNHDA, CDR2 SQIVND (reference sequence). Trimming cost V 6 bases and J 9 bases; bases outside gene matches: 11. Here immunoSEQ multiplex PCR was the method, and the copy in TCRdb shows in-frame clones only, minus some. The sample lists about 160,000 clones, nearly 96% occurring once. This clone was counted a single time. This receptor was obtained from a woman in her thirties in good health. The rearrangement uses TRBV19 and TRBJ2-1; 13 bases map to TRBD2. Input material: blood. Written as DNA, the CDR3 is TGTGCCAGTAGCCCCAGCGGGACTAGCGGGAATACTGAGCAGTTCTTC. Translating gives CASSPSGTSGNTEQFF.